One sample yielded the 7 T cell receptor beta chains listed below, sequenced in a study of blood T cell repertoires in COVID-19. This table comes from immunoSEQ multiplex PCR, and its TCRdb copy is limited to in-frame clones, with some not included. The repertoire holds 25,000 to 35,000 clones, with 92% as singletons. Sequenced material: peripheral blood. The receptors were sampled from a man between 50 and 59 years old with active COVID-19.

The rearrangement uses TRBV6-5 and TRBJ1-1; the D gene is possibly TRBD1 (6 bases). This CDR3 spans 13 amino acids. V was pared by 6 bases and J by 1 base, with 9 bases between. The germline gives CDR1 MNHEY, CDR2 SVGAGI. CDR3 in DNA: TGTGCCAGCAGGGGGACATCGAACACTGAAGCTTTCTTT. Its translation: CASRGTSNTEAFF.

The chain employs TRBV15 and TRBJ2-5; 10 bases line up with TRBD2. Unmatched junction bases numbered 20, after V lost 5 bases and J lost 5 bases. Per germline, CDR1 LNHNV and CDR2 YYDKDF (reference sequence). The CDR3 loop spans 19 amino acids. CDR3 nucleotide sequence: TGTGCCACCAGCGGGGTAGAGGCCGGGACTAGCGTATTGGGGGAGACCCAGTACTTC. Translation: CATSGVEAGTSVLGETQYF.

This clone was observed once. Relative to the germline gene, one junction end is altered; a read error may explain this. This sequence joins TRBV19 and TRBJ1-6, with unresolved D. The CDR3 length is 16 residues. Germline CDR1 is LNHDA and CDR2 is SQIVND (reference sequence). CDR3 protein: CASSIAKSSYNSSLHF. In DNA, the CDR3 is TGTGCCAGTAGTATAGCCAAGAGCTCCTATAATTCATCCCTCCACTTT.

This chain connects TRBV5-6 to TRBJ1-2; D remains unclear. Germline V gene sequence: CDR1 SGHDT, CDR2 YYEEEE. The CDR3 loop spans 13 amino acids. V was clipped by 4 bases and J by 9 bases, with 16 bases between them. This CDR3 reads CASSSTTPWSYTF. In DNA form, the CDR3 reads TGTGCCAGCAGCAGTACTACACCCTGGAGCTACACCTTC.

This chain links TRBV11-2 with TRBJ1-4; D is unresolved. The length of the CDR3 is 16 residues. CDR1 is SGHAT, CDR2 FQNNGV, per germline. Trimming took off 3 bases at V and 1 base at J, with 12 bases between the two ends. CDR3 in DNA: TGTGCCAGCAGCTTCGGGGTTTCCAGAACTAATGAAAAACTGTTTTTT. Its translation is CASSFGVSRTNEKLFF.

A single count supports this clone. CDR3 sequence reads: CSAWGGEDYGYTF. CDR3 bases: TGCAGCGCCTGGGGAGGCGAAGACTATGGCTACACCTTC. The chain combines TRBV29-1 with TRBJ1-2, with D hard to call. V shed 7 bases and J shed 3 bases, with 15 bases lying between them. CDR1 is SQVTM, CDR2 ANQGSEA, per germline. The CDR3 length is 13 residues.

The genes are TRBV5-1 and TRBJ2-1, with 9 bases that match TRBD2. J lost 4 bases, V lost 3 bases, and 5 bases had no gene match. The germline gives CDR1 SGHRS, CDR2 YFSETQ. This CDR3 has 15 amino acids. The CDR3 nucleotides are TGCGCCAGCAGCTCCGCGGGGGGGCCGTACAATGAGCAGTTCTTC. As protein: CASSSAGGPYNEQFF.